These 30 T cell receptor beta chains originate from one sample sequenced in a study of STAT5B mutations in CD4+ large granular lymphocyte leukemia. Sequenced by immunoSEQ multiplex PCR; TCRdb stores in-frame clones only, minus some. The data show fewer than 35,000 clones, 70% to 75% seen once. The sequenced material came from CD4+ T cells from blood buffy coats. The source of these receptors is a human donor in good health.

The sample holds one count of this clone. The chain joins TRBV9 to TRBJ2-1; 12 bases are a match to TRBD2. Germline V gene data show CDR1 as SGDLS and CDR2 as YYNGEE. The junction had 3 bases not matched to a gene; V was cut back by 3 bases and J by 5 bases. The CDR3 is made up of 15 amino acids. CDR3 in amino acids: CASSATSGRHNEQFF. DNA for the CDR3: TGTGCCAGCAGCGCCACTAGCGGGAGGCACAATGAGCAGTTCTTC.

CDR3 coding DNA: TGTGCCAGTAGTATCTACAGGGGGCGAGAAGGCGGCTACACCTTC. Its translation is CASSIYRGREGGYTF. The rearrangement joins TRBV19 to TRBJ1-2, with 9 bases lining up with TRBD1. The length of the CDR3 is 15 residues. J gave up 8 bases and V 3 bases, and 10 bases lay outside the gene matches. The germline CDR1 and CDR2 sequences are LNHDA and SQIVND (reference sequence).

The V call is TRBV9, the J call TRBJ2-2; D is tentatively TRBD1 or TRBD2 (5 bases each). This CDR3 region has 14 residues. V was clipped by 4 bases and J by 7 bases, with 14 bases between them. Germline V CDR1 and CDR2: SGDLS, YYNGEE. CDR3 loop: CASSPRGEDGELFF. In DNA, the CDR3 is TGTGCCAGCAGCCCTCGGGGCGAGGACGGGGAGCTGTTTTTT.

The CDR3 here is CSAPSGEKLFF. As DNA, the CDR3 is TGCAGCGCCCCGAGCGGCGAAAAACTGTTTTTT. The V gene is TRBV29-1, the J gene TRBJ1-4; D gene unclear. Germline CDR1 is SQVTM and CDR2 is ANQGSEA. The CDR3 covers 11 residues. V was clipped by 7 bases and J by 8 bases, with 11 bases between them.

This chain connects TRBV7-9 to TRBJ2-3, with 12 bases fitting TRBD2. The CDR3 runs 17 residues. J gave up 2 bases and V 2 bases, and 5 bases lay outside the gene matches. CDR1 and CDR2 from the germline V gene are SEHNR and FQNEAQ (reference sequence). The CDR3 loop is CASSLTSGRRLTDTQYF. The CDR3 DNA sequence: TGTGCCAGCAGCTTAACTAGCGGGAGGCGACTCACAGATACGCAGTATTTT.

The table lists this clone with a few counts. This rearrangement joins TRBV4-1 to TRBJ2-5; TRBD2 matches at 12 bases. V shed 0 bases, J shed 7 bases, and the junction held 9 bases outside the gene matches. This CDR3 spans 17 amino acids. From germline, CDR1 is MGHRA and CDR2 YSYEKL. The CDR3 DNA reads as TGCGCCAGCAGCCAAGACCTGACTAGCGGGAGCTTGGGGACCCAGTACTTC. This encodes CASSQDLTSGSLGTQYF.

Judged by abundance, this clone is medium-sized (0.01 to 0.1%). This chain connects TRBV6-5 to TRBJ1-2, with TRBD1 matching over 8 bases. Germline V gene data show CDR1 as MNHEY and CDR2 as SVGAGI. This CDR3 comprises 13 residues. V trimming: 2 bases; J trimming: 9 bases; junction bases outside the gene matches: 5. The CDR3 sequence: CASSYGTGGSYTF. In nucleotides, the CDR3 is TGTGCCAGCAGTTACGGGACAGGTGGTAGCTACACCTTC.

DNA for the CDR3: TGTGCCAGCAGCTTAGTATGGGGGACTACGAACACCGGGGAGCTGTTTTTT. It yields the protein CASSLVWGTTNTGELFF. The J gene is TRBJ2-2, the V gene TRBV7-2; 7 bases map to TRBD2. This CDR3 has 17 amino acids. Trimming cost V 1 base and J 0 bases; bases outside gene matches: 5. Germline CDR1 is SGHTA and CDR2 is FQGNSA.

The table lists this clone with a count of one. This chain joins TRBV7-2 and TRBJ1-2; TRBD1 matches 7 bases. Per the germline V gene, CDR1 is SGHTA and CDR2 is FQGNSA. Germline trimming cut 2 bases from V and 6 bases from J; bases unmatched to any gene: 12. The CDR3 is 16 amino acids. CDR3 residues: CASSLNWGRGFDGYTF. In DNA, the CDR3 is TGTGCCAGCAGCTTAAATTGGGGCAGGGGGTTCGATGGCTACACCTTC.

This clone was seen a few times. The chain is built from TRBV2 and TRBJ2-2; 9 nucleotides line up with TRBD1. CDR1 SNHLY and CDR2 FYNNEI come from the germline V gene. The V and J ends lost 6 bases and 1 base, in that order; junction bases with no gene match: 3. The CDR3 consists of 15 residues. This CDR3 reads CASRGTGRNTGELFF. The CDR3 DNA reads as TGTGCCAGCAGGGGGACAGGGCGGAACACCGGGGAGCTGTTTTTT. Supplemented by reference TRBV2 and TRBJ2-2, the full variable domain reads EPEVTQTPSHQVTQMGQEVILRCVPISNHLYFYWYRQILGQKVEFLVSFYNNEISEKSEIFDDQFSVERPDGSNFTLKIRSTKLEDSAMYFCASRGTGRNTGELFFGEGSRLTVL.

The sample holds a few counts of this clone. The chain uses TRBV14 and TRBJ1-2; D ambiguous. The length of the CDR3 is 13 residues. V was cut by 2 bases and J by 6 bases, with 10 bases left in between. CDR1 and CDR2 (germline): SGHDN, FVKESK. The CDR3 DNA is TGTGCCAGCAGCCAAAGGAGGGAAAATGGCTACACCTTC. It encodes CASSQRRENGYTF.

V is TRBV30 and J is TRBJ2-5, with D perhaps being TRBD1 or TRBD2 (5 bases each). V shed 4 bases and J shed 4 bases, with 10 bases lying between them. Germline V gives CDR1 GTSNPN, CDR2 SVGIG (reference sequence). CDR3 length equals 12 residues. As DNA, the CDR3 is TGTGCCTGGACCACAGGAGGAGAGACCCAGTACTTC. It yields the protein CAWTTGGETQYF.

The V call is TRBV12-5, the J call TRBJ1-5; TRBD1 is a possible D gene (5 bases). Germline V gene data show CDR1 as LGHNT and CDR2 as FRNRAP. The CDR3 contains 19 residues. Trimming stripped 0 bases from V and 2 bases from J, with 20 bases between. CDR3 in DNA: TGTGCTAGTGGTTTGGTCCGGGACGGATCCCTTAGCGGCAATCAGCCCCAGCATTTT. Its protein product is CASGLVRDGSLSGNQPQHF.

V is TRBV7-2 and J is TRBJ2-3; possibly TRBD2 for D (7 bases). CDR1 is SGHTA, CDR2 FQGNSA, per germline. Trimming shortened V by 3 bases and J by 2 bases, and 15 bases separated the two germline ends. The CDR3 spans 16 residues. CDR3 coding DNA: TGTGCCAGCAGCTTTTCGGGGGGCGGGGCCACAGATACGCAGTATTTT. Its protein product is CASSFSGGGATDTQYF.

This clone has more than one count but fewer than ten. The CDR3 loop is CASSFSGNQPQHF. The CDR3 nucleotides are TGTGCCAGCAGTTTTTCCGGGAATCAGCCCCAGCATTTT. The chain carries TRBV28 and TRBJ1-5; no reliable D call. V was clipped by 3 bases and J by 4 bases, with 7 bases between them. This CDR3 region has 13 residues. Germline assignment: CDR1 MDHEN and CDR2 SYDVKM.

The chain is built from TRBV19 and TRBJ1-2; D not resolved. V gave up 6 bases and J gave up 4 bases, with 12 bases separating them. The CDR3 length is 13 residues. Germline CDR1 reads LNHDA; CDR2 reads SQIVND (reference sequence). CDR3 loop: CASSLGYSYGYTF. The DNA of the CDR3 is TGTGCCAGTAGCCTGGGATACTCCTATGGCTACACCTTC.

V is TRBV5-1 and J is TRBJ2-2; TRBD2 agrees at 8 bases. CDR3 length: 16 residues. Per the germline V gene, CDR1 is SGHRS and CDR2 is YFSETQ. After removal of 0 bases from V and 4 bases from J, the junction contained 5 bases not matched to a gene. The chain's CDR3 is CASSLAVTSGTGELFF. The CDR3 nucleotides are TGCGCCAGCAGCTTGGCCGTTACTAGCGGCACCGGGGAGCTGTTTTTT.

V and J are TRBV7-2 and TRBJ2-5; no firm D call. CDR3 length: 15 residues. CDR1 and CDR2 from the germline V gene are SGHTA and FQGNSA. V was cut by 5 bases and J by 1 base, with 14 bases left in between. The CDR3 DNA follows: TGTGCCAGCAGCCGCGCCGCGGCCATCCAAGAGACCCAGTACTTC. Amino acids: CASSRAAAIQETQYF.

The genes are TRBV7-2 and TRBJ2-7; D remains unclear. V shed 2 bases and J shed 0 bases, with 5 bases lying between them. The CDR3 has 13 amino acids. The V gene's germline CDR1 is SGHTA and CDR2 FQGNSA. CDR3 in DNA: TGTGCCAGCAGCTTATTAGTCTCCTACGAGCAGTACTTC. It codes for CASSLLVSYEQYF. The full variable domain, with the rest looked up from reference TRBV7-2 and TRBJ2-7, is GAGVSQSPSNKVTEKGKDVELRCDPISGHTALYWYRQSLGQGLEFLIYFQGNSAPDKSGLPSDRFSAERTGGSVSTLTIQRTQQEDSAVYLCASSLLVSYEQYFGPGTRLTVT.

The V call is TRBV4-3, the J call TRBJ1-2; the match to TRBD1 covers 9 bases. Germline V gene data show CDR1 as LGHNA and CDR2 as YSLEER. V trimming: 2 bases; J trimming: 4 bases; junction bases outside the gene matches: 8. This CDR3 has 16 residues. In nucleotides, the CDR3 is TGCGCCAGCAGCCAACACACAGGGGGCGTGGGCTATGGCTACACCTTC. Encoded protein: CASSQHTGGVGYGYTF.

This chain connects TRBV29-1 to TRBJ2-7; 9 nucleotides match TRBD2. CDR1 is SQVTM and CDR2 is ANQGSEA in the germline V gene. This CDR3 has 14 amino acids. Trimming at V came to 6 bases and at J to 2 bases, leaving 8 bases not matched to a gene. In nucleotides, the CDR3 is TGCAGCGTATCAGGACTAGCGCATACCTACGAGCAGTACTTC. This codes for CSVSGLAHTYEQYF.

The rearrangement uses TRBV4-3 and TRBJ2-5; weak D call: TRBD1 (6 bases). Germline V gives CDR1 LGHNA, CDR2 YSLEER. The V gene lost 5 bases and the J gene lost 5 bases, with 15 bases spanning the gap. The CDR3 totals 14 residues. This CDR3 is CASSIMTGSETQYF. The CDR3 coding sequence is TGCGCCAGCAGCATCATGACAGGTTCTGAGACCCAGTACTTC.

J is TRBJ2-1 and V is TRBV7-6, with 10 bases fitting TRBD2. V gave up 1 base and J gave up 9 bases; unmatched junction bases: 9. The CDR3 sequence is 16 residues long. Germline V lookup: CDR1 SGHVS, CDR2 FNYEAQ. The CDR3 bases are TGTGCCAGCAGCTTAGATCAGCGGGAGGGTTGGGGTGAGCAGTTCTTC. This translates into CASSLDQREGWGEQFF.

The rearrangement links TRBV11-2 to TRBJ1-5; D gene uncertain. This CDR3 has 12 residues. Trimming removed 0 bases at V and 9 bases at J, with 6 bases between. Per the germline V gene, CDR1 is SGHAT and CDR2 is FQNNGV. As DNA, the CDR3 is TGTGCCAGCAGCTTAGACAGTGCGCCCCAGCATTTT. Translating it yields CASSLDSAPQHF.

The chain employs TRBV4-3 and TRBJ2-1; D is undetermined. CDR3 size: 14 residues. Germline lookup yields CDR1 LGHNA and CDR2 YSLEER. V was cut by 4 bases and J by 4 bases, with 11 bases left in between. As DNA, the CDR3 is TGCGCCAGCAGCCCTATAAACCGTTACAATGAGCAGTTCTTC. Translated, it gives CASSPINRYNEQFF.

V and J are TRBV19 and TRBJ2-1, with 9 bases matching TRBD1. Germline V lookup: CDR1 LNHDA, CDR2 SQIVND (reference sequence). The CDR3 sequence is 18 residues long. With V trimmed by 4 bases and J by 0 bases, 10 bases remained unmatched. The CDR3 region has the DNA TGTGCCAGTAGTACCCGGGGTGGGGACAGGGCCTCCTACAATGAGCAGTTCTTC. Translated, it gives CASSTRGGDRASYNEQFF.

The chain carries TRBV28 and TRBJ1-3, with 9 bases identical to TRBD1. Per germline, CDR1 MDHEN and CDR2 SYDVKM. The CDR3 length is 15 residues. The trim removed 5 bases at V and 3 bases at J, leaving 5 bases unmatched. The CDR3 DNA follows: TGTGCCAGCAGTGCCGGACAGGGGTTTGGAAACACCATATATTTT. It is translated as CASSAGQGFGNTIYF.

This clone was observed a few times. J is TRBJ1-5 and V is TRBV7-6; the D gene is possibly TRBD1 (5 bases). The CDR3 has 17 residues. The V end was cut by 5 bases, the J end by 4 bases, with 21 bases between. CDR1 is SGHVS and CDR2 is FNYEAQ in the germline V gene. CDR3 sequence: CASSPRMGDFRNQPQHF. The CDR3 coding sequence is TGTGCCAGCAGCCCGAGAATGGGGGATTTTAGAAATCAGCCCCAGCATTTT. Full variable domain (missing parts from reference TRBV7-6 and TRBJ1-5): GAGVSQSPRYKVTKRGQDVALRCDPISGHVSLYWYRQALGQGPEFLTYFNYEAQQDKSGLPNDRFSAERPEGSISTLTIQRTEQRDSAMYRCASSPRMGDFRNQPQHFGDGTRLSIL.

This clone has more than one count but fewer than ten. The chain links TRBV7-9 to TRBJ2-5; perhaps TRBD2 as D (5 bases). The CDR3 has 13 amino acids. The germline V gene encodes CDR1 SEHNR and CDR2 FQNEAQ (reference sequence). Trimming pared 4 bases from V and 2 bases from J, leaving 8 bases between. In nucleotides, the CDR3 is TGTGCCAGCAGCTCCCGGACTCAAGAGACCCAGTACTTC. This codes for CASSSRTQETQYF.

The gene calls are TRBV30 and TRBJ2-5; perhaps TRBD2 as D (5 bases). The germline V and J ends were trimmed by 2 bases and 4 bases, with 8 bases remaining between them. Germline V gene data show CDR1 as GTSNPN and CDR2 as SVGIG (reference sequence). There are 12 residues in the CDR3. CDR3 coding DNA: TGTGCCTGGAGTCCGGCGGGAGAGACCCAGTACTTC. This codes for CAWSPAGETQYF.